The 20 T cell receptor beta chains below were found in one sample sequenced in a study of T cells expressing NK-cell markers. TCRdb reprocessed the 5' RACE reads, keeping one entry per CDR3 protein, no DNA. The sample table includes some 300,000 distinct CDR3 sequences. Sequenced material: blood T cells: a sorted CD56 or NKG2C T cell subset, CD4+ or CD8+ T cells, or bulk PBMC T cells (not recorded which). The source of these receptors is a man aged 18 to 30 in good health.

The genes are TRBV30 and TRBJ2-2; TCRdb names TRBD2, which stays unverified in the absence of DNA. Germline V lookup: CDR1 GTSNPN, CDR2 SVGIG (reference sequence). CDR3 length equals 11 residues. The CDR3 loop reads CAWRGDGELFF.

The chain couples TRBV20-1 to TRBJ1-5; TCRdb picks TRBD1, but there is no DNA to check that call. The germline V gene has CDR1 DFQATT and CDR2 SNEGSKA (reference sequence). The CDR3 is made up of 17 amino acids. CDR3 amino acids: CSARDGTGDYSNQPQHF.

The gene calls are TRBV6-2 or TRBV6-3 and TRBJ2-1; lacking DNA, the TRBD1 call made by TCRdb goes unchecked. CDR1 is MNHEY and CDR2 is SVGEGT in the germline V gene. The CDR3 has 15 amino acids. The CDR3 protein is CASSSDRVSYNEQFF.

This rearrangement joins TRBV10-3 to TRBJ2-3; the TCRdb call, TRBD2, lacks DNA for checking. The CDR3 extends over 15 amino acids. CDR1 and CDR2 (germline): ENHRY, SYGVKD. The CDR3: CAISASGSSADTQYF.

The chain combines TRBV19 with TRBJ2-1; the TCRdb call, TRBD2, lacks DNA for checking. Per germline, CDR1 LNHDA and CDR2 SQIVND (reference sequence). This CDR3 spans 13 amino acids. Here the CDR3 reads CASRLAGDNEQFF.

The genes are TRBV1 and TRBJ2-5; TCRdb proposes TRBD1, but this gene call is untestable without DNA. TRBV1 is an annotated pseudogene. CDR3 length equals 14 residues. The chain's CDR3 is CTSSQDSGEKTQYF.

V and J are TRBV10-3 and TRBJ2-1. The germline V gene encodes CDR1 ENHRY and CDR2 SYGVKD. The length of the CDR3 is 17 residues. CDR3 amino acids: CAISESVNFSPYNEQFF.

The CDR3 is CASSLAGPGNIQYF. V gene TRBV28 combines with J gene TRBJ2-4; TCRdb's D gene call, TRBD1, goes unchecked for lack of DNA. The CDR3 sequence is 14 residues long. Germline V lookup: CDR1 MDHEN, CDR2 SYDVKM.

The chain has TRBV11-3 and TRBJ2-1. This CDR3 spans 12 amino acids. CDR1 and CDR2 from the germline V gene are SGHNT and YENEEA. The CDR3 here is CASSDTAFAQFF.

The CDR3 loop reads CSVCGGDEKLFF. The chain uses TRBV29-1 and TRBJ1-4. In germline, CDR1 is SQVTM, CDR2 ANQGSEA. The CDR3 contains 12 residues.

Here the CDR3 reads CSARQQGPGTQYF. The chain combines TRBV20-1 with TRBJ2-5. This CDR3 contains 13 residues. Per the germline V gene, CDR1 is DFQATT and CDR2 is SNEGSKA (reference sequence).

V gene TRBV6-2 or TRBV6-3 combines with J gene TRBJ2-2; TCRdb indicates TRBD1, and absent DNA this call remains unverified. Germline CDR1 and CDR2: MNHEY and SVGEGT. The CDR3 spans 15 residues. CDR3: CASSYRDISLGELFF.

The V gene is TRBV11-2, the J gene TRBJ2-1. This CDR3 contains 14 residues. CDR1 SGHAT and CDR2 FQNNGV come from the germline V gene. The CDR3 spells CASSFEILGDEQFF.

The CDR3 loop is CASSPRQGPDTQYF. The J gene is TRBJ2-3, the V gene TRBV18; TCRdb's assignment of TRBD1 cannot be checked, as there is no DNA. The CDR3 sequence is 14 residues long. CDR1 and CDR2 (germline): KGHSH, LQKENI.

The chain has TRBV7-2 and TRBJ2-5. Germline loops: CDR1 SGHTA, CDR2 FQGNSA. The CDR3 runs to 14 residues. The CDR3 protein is CASSSWVGGETQYF.

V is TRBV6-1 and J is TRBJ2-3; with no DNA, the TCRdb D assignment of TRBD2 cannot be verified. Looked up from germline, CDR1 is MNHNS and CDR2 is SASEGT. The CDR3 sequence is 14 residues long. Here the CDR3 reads CASRREVGTDTQYF.

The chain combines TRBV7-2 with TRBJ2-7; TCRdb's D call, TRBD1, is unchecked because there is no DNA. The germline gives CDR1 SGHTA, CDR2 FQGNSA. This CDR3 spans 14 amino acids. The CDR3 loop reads CASSLTGMAYEQYF.

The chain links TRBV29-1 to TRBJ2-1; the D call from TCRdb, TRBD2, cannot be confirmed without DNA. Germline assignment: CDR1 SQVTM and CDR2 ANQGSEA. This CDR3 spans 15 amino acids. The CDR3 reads CSVSSGTSTYNEQFF.

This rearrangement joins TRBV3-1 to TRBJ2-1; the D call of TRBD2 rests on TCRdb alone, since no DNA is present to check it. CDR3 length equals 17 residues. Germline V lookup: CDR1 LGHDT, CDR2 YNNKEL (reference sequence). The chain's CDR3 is CASSQDRLAVSYNEQFF.

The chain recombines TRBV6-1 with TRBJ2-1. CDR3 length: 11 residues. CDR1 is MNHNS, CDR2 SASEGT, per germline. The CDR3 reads CASSEVREQFF.